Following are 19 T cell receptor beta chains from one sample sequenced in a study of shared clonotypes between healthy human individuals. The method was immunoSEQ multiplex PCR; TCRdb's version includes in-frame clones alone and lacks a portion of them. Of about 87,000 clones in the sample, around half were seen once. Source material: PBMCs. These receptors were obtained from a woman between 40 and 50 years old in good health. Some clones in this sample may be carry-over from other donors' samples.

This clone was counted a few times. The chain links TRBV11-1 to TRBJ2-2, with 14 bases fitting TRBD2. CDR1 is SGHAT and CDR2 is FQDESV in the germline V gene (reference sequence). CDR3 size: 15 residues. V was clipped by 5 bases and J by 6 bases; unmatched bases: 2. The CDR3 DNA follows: TGTGCCAGCAGCCAGGGACTAGCGGGAGCCGGGGAGCTGTTTTTT. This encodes CASSQGLAGAGELFF.

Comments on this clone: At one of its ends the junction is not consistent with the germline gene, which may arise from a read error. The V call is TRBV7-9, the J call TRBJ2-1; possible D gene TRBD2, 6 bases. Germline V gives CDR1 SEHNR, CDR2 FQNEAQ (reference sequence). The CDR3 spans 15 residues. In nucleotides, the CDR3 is TGTGCCAGCAGTTTAGCGGTGGTTACCTACAATGAGCAGTTCTTC. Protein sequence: CASSLAVVTYNEQFF.

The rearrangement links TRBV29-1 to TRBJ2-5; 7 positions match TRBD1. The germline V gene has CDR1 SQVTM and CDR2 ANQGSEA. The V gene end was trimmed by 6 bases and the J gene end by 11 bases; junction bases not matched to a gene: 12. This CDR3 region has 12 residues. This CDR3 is CSVDGTATVQYF. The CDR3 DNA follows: TGCAGCGTGGACGGGACAGCCACCGTACAGTACTTC.

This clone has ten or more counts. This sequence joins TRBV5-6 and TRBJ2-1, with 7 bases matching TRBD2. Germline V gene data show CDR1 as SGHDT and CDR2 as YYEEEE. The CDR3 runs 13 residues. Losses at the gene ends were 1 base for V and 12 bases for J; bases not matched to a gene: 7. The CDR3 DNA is TGTGCCAGCAGCTTGCGGGGGGTGGATGGGCAGTTCTTC. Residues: CASSLRGVDGQFF.

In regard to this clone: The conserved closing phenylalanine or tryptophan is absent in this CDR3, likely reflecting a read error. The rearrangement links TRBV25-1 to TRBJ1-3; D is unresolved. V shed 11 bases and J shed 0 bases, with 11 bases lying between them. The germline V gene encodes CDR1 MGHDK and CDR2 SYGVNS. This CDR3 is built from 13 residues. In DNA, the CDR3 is TGTGCCTCCGCCCTGGGCTCTGGAAACACCATATATCTT. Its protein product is CASALGSGNTIYL.

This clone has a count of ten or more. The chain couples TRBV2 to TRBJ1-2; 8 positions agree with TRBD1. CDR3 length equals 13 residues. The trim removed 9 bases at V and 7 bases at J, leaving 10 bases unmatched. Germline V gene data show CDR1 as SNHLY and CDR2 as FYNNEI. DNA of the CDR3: TGTGCCAGAACCGGGACAGGAAGTTCTGGCTACACCTTC. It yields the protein CARTGTGSSGYTF.

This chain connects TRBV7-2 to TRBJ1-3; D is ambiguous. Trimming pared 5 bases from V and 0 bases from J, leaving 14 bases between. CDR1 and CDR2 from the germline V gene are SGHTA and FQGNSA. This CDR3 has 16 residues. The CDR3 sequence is CASSLQGFHSGNTIYF. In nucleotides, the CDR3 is TGTGCCAGCAGCCTACAAGGGTTCCACTCTGGAAACACCATATATTTT.

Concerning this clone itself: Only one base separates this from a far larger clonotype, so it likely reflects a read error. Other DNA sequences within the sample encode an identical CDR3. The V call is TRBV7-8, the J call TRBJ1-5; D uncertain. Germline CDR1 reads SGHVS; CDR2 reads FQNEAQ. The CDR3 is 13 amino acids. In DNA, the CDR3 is TGTGCCAGCAGCTCGGACCTCAATCAGCCCCAGCACTTT. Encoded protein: CASSSDLNQPQHF. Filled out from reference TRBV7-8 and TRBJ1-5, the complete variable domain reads GAGVSQSPRYKVAKRGQDVALRCDPISGHVSLFWYQQALGQGPEFLTYFQNEAQLDKSGLPSDRFFAERPEGSVSTLKIQRTQQEDSAVYLCASSSDLNQPQHFGDGTRLSIL.

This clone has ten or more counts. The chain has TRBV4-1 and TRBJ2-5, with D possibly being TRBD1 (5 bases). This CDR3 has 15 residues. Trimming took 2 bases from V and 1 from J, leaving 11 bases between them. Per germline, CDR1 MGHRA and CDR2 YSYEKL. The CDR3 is CASSQLDILQETQYF. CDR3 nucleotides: TGCGCCAGCAGCCAACTGGACATACTCCAAGAGACCCAGTACTTC.

CDR3 nucleotide sequence: TGTGCCAGCAGCGTAGAAACTAGTACAGATACGCAGTATTTT. Translating gives CASSVETSTDTQYF. The V and J genes are TRBV9 and TRBJ2-3; TRBD2 might be the D (5 bases). Deletions cut 0 bases from V and 3 bases from J, with 8 bases between. CDR1 SGDLS and CDR2 YYNGEE come from the germline V gene. CDR3 size: 14 residues.

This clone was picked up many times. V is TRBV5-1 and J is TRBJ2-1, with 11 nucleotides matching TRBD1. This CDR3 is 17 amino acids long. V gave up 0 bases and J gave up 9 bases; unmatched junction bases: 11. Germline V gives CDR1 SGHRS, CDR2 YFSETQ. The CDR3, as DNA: TGCGCCAGCAGCTTGGTGTTTGGGACAGGGGGTCAGGCTGAGCAGTTCTTC. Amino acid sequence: CASSLVFGTGGQAEQFF.

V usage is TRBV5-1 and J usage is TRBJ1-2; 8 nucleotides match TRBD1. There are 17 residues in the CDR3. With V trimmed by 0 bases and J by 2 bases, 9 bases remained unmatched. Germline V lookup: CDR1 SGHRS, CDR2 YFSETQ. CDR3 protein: CASSLAPGTGLNYGYTF. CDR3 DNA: TGCGCCAGCAGCTTGGCCCCGGGGACAGGACTCAACTATGGCTACACCTTC. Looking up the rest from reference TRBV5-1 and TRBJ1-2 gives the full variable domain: KAGVTQTPRYLIKTRGQQVTLSCSPISGHRSVSWYQQTPGQGLQFLFEYFSETQRNKGNFPGRFSGRQFSNSRSEMNVSTLELGDSALYLCASSLAPGTGLNYGYTFGSGTRLTVV.

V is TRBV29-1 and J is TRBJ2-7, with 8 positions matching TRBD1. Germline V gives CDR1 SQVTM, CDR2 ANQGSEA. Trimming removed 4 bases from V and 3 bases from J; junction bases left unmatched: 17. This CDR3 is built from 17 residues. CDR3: CSVVPGGHRGYNYEQYF. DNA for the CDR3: TGCAGCGTTGTCCCTGGTGGGCACAGGGGGTACAACTACGAGCAGTACTTC.

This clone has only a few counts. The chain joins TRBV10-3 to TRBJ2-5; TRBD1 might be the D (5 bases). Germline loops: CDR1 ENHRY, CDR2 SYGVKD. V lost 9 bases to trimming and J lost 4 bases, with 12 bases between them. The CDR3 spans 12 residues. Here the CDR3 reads CAMSSQGETQYF. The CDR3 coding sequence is TGTGCCATGTCCAGTCAGGGAGAGACCCAGTACTTC.

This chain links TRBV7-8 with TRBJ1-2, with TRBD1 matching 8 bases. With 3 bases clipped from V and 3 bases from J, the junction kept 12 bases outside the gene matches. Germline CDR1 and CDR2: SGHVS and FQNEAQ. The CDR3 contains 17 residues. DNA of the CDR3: TGTGCCAGCAGCTTGAGACAGGGGATAAGTCTATACTATGGCTACACCTTC. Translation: CASSLRQGISLYYGYTF. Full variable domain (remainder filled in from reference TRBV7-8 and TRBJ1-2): GAGVSQSPRYKVAKRGQDVALRCDPISGHVSLFWYQQALGQGPEFLTYFQNEAQLDKSGLPSDRFFAERPEGSVSTLKIQRTQQEDSAVYLCASSLRQGISLYYGYTFGSGTRLTVV.

The CDR3 bases are TGCGCCAGCAGCCGCCGAGGGGGCACGTTACTAGCGGGAGGTTCGGGCAATGAGCAGTTCTTC. Amino acids: CASSRRGGTLLAGGSGNEQFF. The chain joins TRBV4-1 to TRBJ2-1; 12 bases are a match to TRBD2. V lost 4 bases to trimming and J lost 6 bases; unmatched junction nucleotides: 22. Germline-derived CDR1 and CDR2 are MGHRA and YSYEKL. The CDR3 consists of 21 residues.

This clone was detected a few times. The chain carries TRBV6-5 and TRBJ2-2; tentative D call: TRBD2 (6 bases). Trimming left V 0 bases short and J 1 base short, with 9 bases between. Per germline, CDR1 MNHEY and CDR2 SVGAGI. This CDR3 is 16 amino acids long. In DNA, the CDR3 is TGTGCCAGCAGTTACTCGGTAGCGGAGAACACCGGGGAGCTGTTTTTT. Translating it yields CASSYSVAENTGELFF.

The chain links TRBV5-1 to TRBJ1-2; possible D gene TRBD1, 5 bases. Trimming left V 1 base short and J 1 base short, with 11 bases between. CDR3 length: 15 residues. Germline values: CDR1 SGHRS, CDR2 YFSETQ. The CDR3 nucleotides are TGCGCCAGCAGCTTGAATCAGGGCTATAACTATGGCTACACCTTC. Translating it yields CASSLNQGYNYGYTF.

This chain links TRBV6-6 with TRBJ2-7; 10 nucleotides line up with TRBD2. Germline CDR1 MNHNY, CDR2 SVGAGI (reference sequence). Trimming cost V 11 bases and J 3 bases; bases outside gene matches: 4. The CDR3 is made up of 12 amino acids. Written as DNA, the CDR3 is TGTGCCTCTAGCGGGAGTATCTACGAGCAGTACTTC. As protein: CASSGSIYEQYF.